This T cell receptor beta chain was identified during a study of neurological immune-mediated disorders. There are many counts of this clonotype. The antigen is unknown. 5'RACE generated cDNA with 10-nucleotide random UMIs. TCRdb analysed the 5' RACE reads with MiXCR anew, one entry per CDR3 protein. The repertoire includes tens of thousands of distinct CDR3 sequences, about an eighth of them detected once, and 1.8% sits in the top ten. Study results and limitations: None of the CDR3 amino acid sequences found in expanded clones was shared across subjects. This suggests that the TCR-beta repertoires were private in all groups. Multiple sclerosis was found to have the least TCR clonal expansion, below healthy controls, and HTLV-1-associated myelopathy the most.

Unsorted libraries used 2 million PBMCs kept at -80 degrees C. The CDR3 contains 17 residues. Germline V gene lookup returns CDR1 SGHRS and CDR2 YFSETQ. Trimming pared 0 bases from V and 4 bases from J, leaving 18 bases between. This TCR was sampled from a man in his sixties in good health. The sequenced sample was PBMCs. The chain has TRBV5-1 and TRBJ2-3, with a possible D match to TRBD2 (5 bases). The CDR3 region has the DNA TGCGCCAGCAGCTTGGCCACAGTCGCTTTGGGAGCAGATACGCAGTATTTT. Residues: CASSLATVALGADTQYF.